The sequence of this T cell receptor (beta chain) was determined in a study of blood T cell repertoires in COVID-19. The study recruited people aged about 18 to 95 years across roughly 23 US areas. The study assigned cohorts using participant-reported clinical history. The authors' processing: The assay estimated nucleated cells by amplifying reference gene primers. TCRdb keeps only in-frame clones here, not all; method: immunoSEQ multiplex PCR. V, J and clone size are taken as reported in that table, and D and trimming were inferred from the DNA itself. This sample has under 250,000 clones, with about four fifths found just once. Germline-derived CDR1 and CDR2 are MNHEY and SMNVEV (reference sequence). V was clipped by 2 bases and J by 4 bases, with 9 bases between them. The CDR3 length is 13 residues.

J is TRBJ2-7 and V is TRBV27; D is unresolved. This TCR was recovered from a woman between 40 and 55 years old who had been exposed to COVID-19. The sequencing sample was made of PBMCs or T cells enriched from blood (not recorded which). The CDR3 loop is CASSLRLRYEQYF. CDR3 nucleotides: TGTGCCAGCAGTTTAAGGTTGCGGTACGAGCAGTACTTC.